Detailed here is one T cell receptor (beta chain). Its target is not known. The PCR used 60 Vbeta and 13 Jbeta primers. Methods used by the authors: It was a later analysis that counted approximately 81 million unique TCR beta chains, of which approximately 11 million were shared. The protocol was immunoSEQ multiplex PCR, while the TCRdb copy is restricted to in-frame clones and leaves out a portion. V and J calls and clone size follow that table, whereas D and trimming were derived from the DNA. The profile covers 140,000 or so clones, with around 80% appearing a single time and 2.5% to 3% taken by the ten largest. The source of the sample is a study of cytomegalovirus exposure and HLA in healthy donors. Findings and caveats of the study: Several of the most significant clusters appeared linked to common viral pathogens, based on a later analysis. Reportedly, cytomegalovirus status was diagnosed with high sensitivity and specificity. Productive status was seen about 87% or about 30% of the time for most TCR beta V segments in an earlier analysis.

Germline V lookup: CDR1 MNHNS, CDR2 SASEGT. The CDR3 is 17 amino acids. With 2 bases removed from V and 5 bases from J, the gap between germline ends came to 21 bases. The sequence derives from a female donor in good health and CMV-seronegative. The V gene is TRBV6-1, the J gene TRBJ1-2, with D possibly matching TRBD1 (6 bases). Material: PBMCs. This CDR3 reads CASSEHDRLLRGYGYTF. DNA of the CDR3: TGTGCCAGCAGTGAACACGACAGGCTTCTAAGAGGATATGGCTACACCTTC.